This TCR beta chain was recovered during a study of OX40 agonist ivuxolimab in advanced cancers. About the research overall: Every 2 weeks, patients got intravenous ivuxolimab at one of six dose levels (0.01-10 mg/kg).

This clone has a single count. Its antigen is not identified. Profiled with immunoSEQ multiplex PCR; TCRdb holds only in-frame clones, not every one. The sample lists about 21,000 clones; over 65% were seen once. Study conclusions and caveats: Partial responders at 0.1-3.0 mg/kg showed near-lowest clonal expansion. Determination of antigen specificity was not performed for the expanded peripheral T cells.

This clonotype was sampled from an adult with an advanced solid tumor such as melanoma, head and neck, liver or kidney cancer. The specimen comprised CD4+ or CD8+ T cells sorted from blood, sampled in a trial of the OX40 agonist ivuxolimab.

The DNA of the CDR3 is TGTGCCAGCGGCTCTGGACAGCTAAATGGCTACACCTTC. Protein product: CASGSGQLNGYTF. The rearrangement joins TRBV6-5 to TRBJ1-2, with a possible D match to TRBD1 (6 bases). The length of the CDR3 is 13 residues. CDR1 is MNHEY and CDR2 is SVGAGI in the germline V gene. V shed 8 bases and J shed 6 bases, with 16 bases lying between them.